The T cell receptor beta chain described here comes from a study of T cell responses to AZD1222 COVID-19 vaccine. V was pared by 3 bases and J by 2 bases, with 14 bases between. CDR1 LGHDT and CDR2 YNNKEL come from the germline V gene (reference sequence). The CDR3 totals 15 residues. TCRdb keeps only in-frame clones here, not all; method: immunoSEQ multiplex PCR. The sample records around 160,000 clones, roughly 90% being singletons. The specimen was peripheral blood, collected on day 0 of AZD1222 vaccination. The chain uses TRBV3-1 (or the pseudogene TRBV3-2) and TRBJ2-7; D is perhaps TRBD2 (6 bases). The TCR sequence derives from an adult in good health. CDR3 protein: CASSHQGGEAYEQYF. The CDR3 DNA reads TGTGCCAGCAGCCACCAAGGAGGGGAGGCCTACGAGCAGTACTTC.